What follows are 13 T cell receptor beta chains derived from one specimen sequenced in a study of shared clonotypes between healthy human individuals. This table comes from immunoSEQ multiplex PCR, and its TCRdb copy is limited to in-frame clones, with some not included. The table shows approximately 2.5 million clones, with approximately 94% occurring only once. Sequencing was performed on naive CD4+ T cells sorted from blood. The sample's subset: CD45RA+ positively selected. Source of these receptors: a man between 18 and 29 years old in good health.

Concerning this clone itself: Other nucleotide sequences in the sample specify the same CDR3. The V gene is TRBV10-3, the J gene TRBJ2-7, with a weak D call TRBD1 (7 bases). Deletions cut 10 bases from V and 3 bases from J, with 16 bases between. Germline CDR1 ENHRY, CDR2 SYGVKD. CDR3 length: 13 amino acids. Here the CDR3 reads CATGQGGNYEQYF. The CDR3 DNA sequence: TGTGCCACAGGGCAGGGGGGAAACTACGAGCAGTACTTC.

This clone was seen once. This chain uses TRBV11-3 with TRBJ2-2; no firm D call. CDR1 SGHNT and CDR2 YENEEA come from the germline V gene. The CDR3 loop spans 13 amino acids. V was cut by 4 bases and J by 4 bases, with 7 bases left in between. The CDR3 spells CASSSGVTGELFF. The DNA for the CDR3 is TGTGCCAGCAGCTCCGGAGTCACCGGGGAGCTGTTTTTT.

The genes are TRBV13 and TRBJ2-1, with 7 bases lining up with TRBD2. Unmatched junction bases numbered 15, after V lost 1 base and J lost 0 bases. CDR3 size: 20 residues. CDR1 is PRHDT and CDR2 is FYEKMQ in the germline V gene (reference sequence). CDR3: CASSLEDRLADISSYNEQFF. The CDR3 nucleotides read TGTGCCAGCAGCTTAGAGGATAGGCTAGCGGACATCAGCTCCTACAATGAGCAGTTCTTC. Filled out from reference TRBV13 and TRBJ2-1, the complete variable domain reads AAGVIQSPRHLIKEKRETATLKCYPIPRHDTVYWYQQGPGQDPQFLISFYEKMQSDKGSIPDRFSAQQFSDYHSELNMSSLELGDSALYFCASSLEDRLADISSYNEQFFGPGTRLTVL.

The J gene is TRBJ1-2, the V gene TRBV27, with D perhaps TRBD1 (6 bases). V was trimmed by 5 bases and J by 8 bases, leaving 15 bases between them. CDR1 and CDR2 from the germline V gene are MNHEY and SMNVEV (reference sequence). This CDR3 spans 13 amino acids. The CDR3 region is CASSIQGARGYTF. In nucleotides, the CDR3 is TGTGCCAGCAGTATACAGGGAGCTCGGGGCTACACCTTC.

This clone has only a few counts. Additional DNA sequences in this sample encode the identical CDR3. The V gene is TRBV6-1, the J gene TRBJ1-2; 10 bases fit TRBD1. The germline CDR1 and CDR2 sequences are MNHNS and SASEGT. Germline trimming cut 6 bases from V and 4 bases from J; bases unmatched to any gene: 2. CDR3 length: 13 amino acids. CDR3 sequence: CASRGQGPYGYTF. The CDR3 DNA reads TGTGCCAGCAGGGGACAGGGGCCCTATGGCTACACCTTC.

J is TRBJ2-7 and V is TRBV28; possible D gene TRBD1, 6 bases. Germline V gene lookup returns CDR1 MDHEN and CDR2 SYDVKM. This CDR3 is 13 amino acids long. The V end was cut by 7 bases, the J end by 5 bases, with 15 bases between. The CDR3, as DNA: TGTGCCAGCACCCTGACAGGTTCCGACGAGCAGTACTTC. Translated: CASTLTGSDEQYF.

As regards this clone: This specimen includes other DNA sequences encoding the same CDR3. The chain uses TRBV18 and TRBJ2-3; D gene unclear. The germline V and J ends were trimmed by 0 bases and 2 bases, with 6 bases remaining between them. CDR1 is KGHSH and CDR2 is LQKENI in the germline V gene. This CDR3 has 14 residues. The CDR3 here is CASSPPSSTDTQYF. In DNA, the CDR3 is TGTGCCAGCTCACCACCTAGCTCCACAGATACGCAGTATTTT.

V gene TRBV2 combines with J gene TRBJ2-1; D remains unclear. Trimming left V 3 bases short and J 3 bases short, with 3 bases between. This CDR3 is 12 amino acids long. Germline lookup yields CDR1 SNHLY and CDR2 FYNNEI. CDR3 nucleotide sequence: TGTGCCAGCAGTGAGATCTACAATGAGCAGTTCTTC. It codes for CASSEIYNEQFF.

This clone appeared a single time. The V and J genes are TRBV19 and TRBJ1-5, with unresolved D. V lost 9 bases and J lost 0, with 18 bases in between. CDR3 size: 16 residues. Germline lookup yields CDR1 LNHDA and CDR2 SQIVND (reference sequence). CDR3 protein: CASTKGGFYSNQPQHF. Here the CDR3 DNA reads TGTGCCAGCACCAAAGGCGGCTTCTATAGCAATCAGCCCCAGCATTTT.

The chain links TRBV30 to TRBJ2-3; no firm D call. CDR1 is GTSNPN and CDR2 is SVGIG in the germline V gene (reference sequence). The V gene lost 4 bases and the J gene lost 0 bases, with 17 bases spanning the gap. The CDR3 extends over 16 amino acids. In DNA, the CDR3 is TGTGCCTGGACTACCGGGCGGCTTGGGAGCACAGATACGCAGTATTTT. Translated: CAWTTGRLGSTDTQYF.

A single count supports this clone. V gene TRBV25-1 combines with J gene TRBJ2-3; 7 bases line up with TRBD2. V shed 10 bases, J shed 2 bases, and the junction held 12 bases outside the gene matches. The CDR3 is 15 residues long. Germline V lookup: CDR1 MGHDK, CDR2 SYGVNS. The CDR3 region has the DNA TGTGCCACCTCCGGCCTAGCGGTGTTCACAGATACGCAGTATTTT. This encodes CATSGLAVFTDTQYF.

The chain combines TRBV12-5 with TRBJ2-7, with TRBD2 matching over 10 bases. The CDR3 sequence is 13 residues long. Germline assignment: CDR1 LGHNT and CDR2 FRNRAP. Trimming cost V 3 bases and J 6 bases; bases outside gene matches: 2. DNA for the CDR3: TGTGCTAGTGGTTTTCTAGCGGGAGTCGAGCAGTACTTC. This translates into CASGFLAGVEQYF.

The J gene is TRBJ2-5, the V gene TRBV4-3; D call uncertain. V gave up 0 bases and J gave up 4 bases, with 12 bases separating them. The CDR3 sequence is 15 residues long. Germline V gives CDR1 LGHNA, CDR2 YSLEER. The DNA of the CDR3 is TGCGCCAGCAGCCAAGATACCGGCTACCCAGAGACCCAGTACTTC. The encoded protein is CASSQDTGYPETQYF.